This is a list of T cell receptor beta chains from one sample in a study of blood T cell repertoires in COVID-19. The method was immunoSEQ multiplex PCR; TCRdb's version includes in-frame clones alone and lacks a portion of them. The sample has a few hundred thousand clones; roughly 90% are singletons. Sequenced: PBMCs or T cells enriched from blood (not recorded which). The receptor set was obtained from a woman aged 40 to 50 who had recovered from COVID-19. Each CDR3 is given with its conserved first and last residue. D genes are given only for firm matches. Clone sizes are given selectively: once, few, many, or a class where the clone is expanded.

v_call	j_call	d_call	clone_size	cdr3_nt	cdr3_aa
TRBV15	TRBJ2-3	.	.	TGTGCCACCAGCAGGAAGACTGGATATTCTAGCACAGATACGCAGTATTTT	CATSRKTGYSSTDTQYF
TRBV18	TRBJ2-3	.	.	TGTGCCAGCTCACCACGGGGTCTAGCTGGGCGTTCGCGGAGCACAGATACGCAGTATTTT	CASSPRGLAGRSRSTDTQYF
TRBV9	TRBJ2-2	.	.	TGTGCCAGCAGCGTATTATCCGGGGAGCTGTTTTTT	CASSVLSGELFF
TRBV7-8	TRBJ1-1	.	.	TGTGCCAGCAGCTCAGTTCCGGGACAAACGGTTGACACTGAAGCTTTCTTT	CASSSVPGQTVDTEAFF
TRBV6-2/TRBV6-3	TRBJ2-5	.	.	TGTGCCAGCAGTTACTCTAGAGGGCACCAAGAGACCCAGTACTTC	CASSYSRGHQETQYF
TRBV3-1/TRBV3-2	TRBJ2-7	.	.	TGTGCCAGCAGCCAAGGATCCCCCAGGGAGCAGTACTTC	CASSQGSPREQYF
TRBV10-3	TRBJ1-1	.	.	TGTGCCATCAGTGGCCCCCAGGGGAACACTGAAGCTTTCTTT	CAISGPQGNTEAFF
TRBV7-9	TRBJ1-1	.	.	TGTGCCAGCAGCTCCGTCGTACAGGGTGAAGCTTTCTTT	CASSSVVQGEAFF
TRBV19	TRBJ2-5	TRBD2	.	TGTGCCAGTAGTAGCCGGAGAGGGACTAGCGGGAGAGGTACCCAAGAGACCCAGTACTTC	CASSSRRGTSGRGTQETQYF
TRBV12-3/TRBV12-4	TRBJ1-1	.	.	TGTGCCAGCAGTTTGCAGGCGAACACTGAAGCTTTCTTT	CASSLQANTEAFF
TRBV5-1	TRBJ1-3	TRBD1	.	TGCGCCAGCAGCCCGGGACAGGGGATGGACACCATATATTTT	CASSPGQGMDTIYF
TRBV7-9	TRBJ2-7	TRBD2	.	TGTGCCAGCAGCTTCCCGGAAATAGCGGGAGTTAAGTTCGCGGAGCAGTACTTC	CASSFPEIAGVKFAEQYF
TRBV7-2	TRBJ1-2	.	once	TGTGCCAGCAGCTTAAAAGGGGCCGGCTATGGCTACACCTTC	CASSLKGAGYGYTF
TRBV19	TRBJ1-1	.	few	TGTGCCAGTAGTCCTCGGAACACTGAAGCTTTCTTT	CASSPRNTEAFF
TRBV5-6	TRBJ1-1	.	.	TGTGCCAGCAGCTTGCGAGCAGGGGCGGGGGCTGAAGCTTTCTTT	CASSLRAGAGAEAFF
TRBV5-6	TRBJ1-2	.	.	TGTGCCAGCAGCTTGGCTGCAGGGCTGGGGAACTATGGCTACACCTTC	CASSLAAGLGNYGYTF
TRBV19	TRBJ1-3	.	.	TGTGCCAGTAGCTCTCACAGGGTGGGCTCTGGAAACACCATATATTTT	CASSSHRVGSGNTIYF
TRBV5-4	TRBJ2-5	TRBD1	.	TGTGCCAGCAGCTTGGCAGGGGACAGGGGGTATGAGACCCAGTACTTC	CASSLAGDRGYETQYF
TRBV27	TRBJ2-7	TRBD2	few	TGTGCCAGCAGCTCGATCCTAGCGGGAGGCCTCTACGAGCAGTACTTC	CASSSILAGGLYEQYF
TRBV29-1	TRBJ2-1	.	few	TGCAGCGTCGATCAGGGATATGAGCAGTTCTTC	CSVDQGYEQFF
TRBV10-1	TRBJ1-1	TRBD1	.	TGCGCCAGCAGGCCTACAGGGGCCGTTGGCACTGAAGCTTTCTTT	CASRPTGAVGTEAFF
TRBV4-3	TRBJ2-1	.	.	TGCGCCAGCAGCCAAGCGGGGTGGGGTACAATGAATGAGCAGTTCTTC	CASSQAGWGTMNEQFF
TRBV19	TRBJ2-1	TRBD2	.	TGTGCCAGTAGTATAAGCGGGAGCTCCTACAATGAGCAGTTCTTC	CASSISGSSYNEQFF
TRBV6-2/TRBV6-3	TRBJ2-7	.	.	TGTGCCAGCAGCCCGACAGGCTGGGACTACGAGCAGTACTTC	CASSPTGWDYEQYF
TRBV20-1	TRBJ1-5	.	.	TGCAGTGCTAGTCCCCCGCGCGCGACAGTGAGCAATCAGCCCCAGCATTTT	CSASPPRATVSNQPQHF
TRBV4-3	TRBJ2-1	TRBD2	.	TGCGCCAGCAGCCACTCCGGACTAGCCCGAAATGAGCAGTTCTTC	CASSHSGLARNEQFF
TRBV19	TRBJ2-1	TRBD2	.	TGTGCCAGTAGCGATAGGTCCCTAGCGGGGTACAATGAGCAGTTCTTC	CASSDRSLAGYNEQFF
TRBV4-2	TRBJ1-4	.	.	TGTGCCAGCAGCCCGGAGGTTGGTTGGGAAAAACTGTTTTTT	CASSPEVGWEKLFF
TRBV6-5	TRBJ2-3	.	.	TGTGCCAGCAGTTACCGGGGACTTCGGACAGATACGCAGTATTTT	CASSYRGLRTDTQYF
TRBV5-1	TRBJ2-1	TRBD2	once	TGCGCCAGCAGCCAAGTAGCGGGAGGATATTACAATGAGCAGTTCTTC	CASSQVAGGYYNEQFF
TRBV7-7	TRBJ2-1	TRBD2	.	TGTGCCAGCAGCACAGGACTAGCGATGTACAATGAGCAGTTCTTC	CASSTGLAMYNEQFF
TRBV14	TRBJ1-1	.	few	TGTGCCAGCAGCCCGAGGGGGAAAATGAACACTGAAGCTTTCTTT	CASSPRGKMNTEAFF